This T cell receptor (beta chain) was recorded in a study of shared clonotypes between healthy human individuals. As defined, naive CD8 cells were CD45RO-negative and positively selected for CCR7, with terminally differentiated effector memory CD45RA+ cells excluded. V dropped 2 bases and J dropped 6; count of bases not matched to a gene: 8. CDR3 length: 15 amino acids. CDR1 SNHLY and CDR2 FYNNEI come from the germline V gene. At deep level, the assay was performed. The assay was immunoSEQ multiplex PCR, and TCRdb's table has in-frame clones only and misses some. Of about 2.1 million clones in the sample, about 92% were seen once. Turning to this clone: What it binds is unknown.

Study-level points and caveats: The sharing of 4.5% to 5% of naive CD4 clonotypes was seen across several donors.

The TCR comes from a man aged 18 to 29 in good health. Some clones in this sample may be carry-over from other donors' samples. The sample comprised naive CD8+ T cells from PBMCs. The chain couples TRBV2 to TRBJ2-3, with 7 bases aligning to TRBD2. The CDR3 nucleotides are TGTGCCAGCAGTGAAATGGGGCTAGCGGCGGATACGCAGTATTTT. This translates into CASSEMGLAADTQYF.